This TCR beta chain was sequenced in a study of T cell responses to AZD1222 COVID-19 vaccine. Germline values: CDR1 LGHDT, CDR2 YNNKEL (reference sequence). The CDR3 runs to 15 residues. Trimming took off 0 bases at V and 0 bases at J, with 7 bases between the two ends. Here immunoSEQ multiplex PCR was the method, and the copy in TCRdb shows in-frame clones only, minus some. The table lists 130,000 to 150,000 clones, roughly nine tenths of them singletons. This receptor was obtained from an adult in good health. The sample was peripheral blood, taken on day 0 of AZD1222 vaccination. This chain connects TRBV3-1 (or the pseudogene TRBV3-2) to TRBJ2-3; unclear D gene. The CDR3 is CASSQDPGSTDTQYF. In DNA form, the CDR3 reads TGTGCCAGCAGCCAAGATCCAGGAAGCACAGATACGCAGTATTTT.